The entry that follows covers one T cell receptor beta chain sequence. These data belong to a study of breast tumors, draining lymph nodes, adjacent tissues. TCRdb re-called the multiplex PCR reads with MiXCR, one entry per CDR3 protein. The sample carries tens of thousands of distinct CDR3 sequences, 50% recorded once. Trimming at V came to 7 bases and at J to 6 bases, leaving 7 bases not matched to a gene. Germline CDR1 and CDR2: SQVTM and ANQGSEA. CDR3 length: 13 amino acids. This rearrangement joins TRBV29-1 to TRBJ2-7; 12 positions match TRBD2. What was sequenced was breast tumor tissue. This TCR derives from a female donor with breast cancer. Some clones in this sample may be carry-over from other donors' samples. The CDR3 region has the DNA TGCAGCGCCGCCGGACTAGCGGGGTTCGAGCAGTACTTC. Its protein is CSAAGLAGFEQYF.